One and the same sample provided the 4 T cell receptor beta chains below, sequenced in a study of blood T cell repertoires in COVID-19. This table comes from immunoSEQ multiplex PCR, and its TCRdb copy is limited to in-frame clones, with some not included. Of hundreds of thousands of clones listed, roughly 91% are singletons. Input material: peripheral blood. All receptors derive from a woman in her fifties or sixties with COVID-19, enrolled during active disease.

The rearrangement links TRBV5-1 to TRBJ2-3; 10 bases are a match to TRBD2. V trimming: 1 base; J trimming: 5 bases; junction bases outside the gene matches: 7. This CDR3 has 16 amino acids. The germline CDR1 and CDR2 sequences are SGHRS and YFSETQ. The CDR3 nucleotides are TGCGCCAGCAGCTTGTTTTCTAGCGGGGGCCGAGATACGCAGTATTTT. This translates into CASSLFSSGGRDTQYF.

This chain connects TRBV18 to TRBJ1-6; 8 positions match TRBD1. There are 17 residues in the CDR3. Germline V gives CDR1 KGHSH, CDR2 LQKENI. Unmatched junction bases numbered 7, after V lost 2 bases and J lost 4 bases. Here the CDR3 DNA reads TGTGCCAGCTCACCATACATGGGGGACAGGTATAATTCACCCCTCCACTTT. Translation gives CASSPYMGDRYNSPLHF.

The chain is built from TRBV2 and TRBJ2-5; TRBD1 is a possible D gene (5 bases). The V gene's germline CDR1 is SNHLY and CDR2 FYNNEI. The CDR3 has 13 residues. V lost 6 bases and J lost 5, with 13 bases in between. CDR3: CASRGVLGETQYF. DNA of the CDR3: TGTGCCAGCAGAGGGGTATTAGGGGAGACCCAGTACTTC.

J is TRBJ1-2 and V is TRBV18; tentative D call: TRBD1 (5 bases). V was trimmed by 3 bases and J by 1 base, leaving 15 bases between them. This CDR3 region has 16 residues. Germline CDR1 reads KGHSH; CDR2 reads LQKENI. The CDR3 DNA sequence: TGTGCCAGCTCACCGCTAAAAGACAGCCGTAACTATGGCTACACCTTC. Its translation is CASSPLKDSRNYGYTF.